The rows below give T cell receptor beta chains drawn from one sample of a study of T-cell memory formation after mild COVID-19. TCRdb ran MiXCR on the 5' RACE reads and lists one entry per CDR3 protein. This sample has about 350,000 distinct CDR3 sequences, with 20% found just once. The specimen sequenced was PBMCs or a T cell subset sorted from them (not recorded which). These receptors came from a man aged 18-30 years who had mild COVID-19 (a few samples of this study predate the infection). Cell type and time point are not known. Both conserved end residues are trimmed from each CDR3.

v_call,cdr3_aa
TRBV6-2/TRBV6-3,ASSYGTGDPYEQY
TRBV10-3,ATRDSTRDNEQF
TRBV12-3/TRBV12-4,ASRPLGTSTDTQY
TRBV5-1,ASSLAPPTGELF
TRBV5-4,ASSINRADEQF
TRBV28,ASSLLAGGTEDTQY
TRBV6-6,AGGGQETQY
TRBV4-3,ASSQDTSRTDTQY
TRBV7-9,ASSSSWGRGSGDGYT
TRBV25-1,ASSNYQGGTEAF
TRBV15,ATSRDGPGEQF
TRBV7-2,ASSLGDSWDEQF
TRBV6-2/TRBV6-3,ASSYGLASDTQY
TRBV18,ASSPPIRGADTQY
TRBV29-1,SVRGTGTEKLF
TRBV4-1,ASKQQGKEGYT
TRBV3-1,ASSPPGARVDTQY
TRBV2,ASSEGGYEF
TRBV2,ASSQGYGYT
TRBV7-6,ASSLYSGSSYEQF
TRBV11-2,ASSFGPSSYNSPLH
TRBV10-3,AISPSTDTQY
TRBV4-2,ASSQVEGGTGANVLT
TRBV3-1,ASSQEQTAKNIQY
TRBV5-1,ASSFQGAQGETQY
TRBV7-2,ASSWGLAGVQETQY
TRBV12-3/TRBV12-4,ASRGPSLGTGELF
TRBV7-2,ASSPNARGADIQY